This T cell receptor beta chain was recorded in a study of blood T cell repertoires in COVID-19. Here immunoSEQ multiplex PCR was the method, and the copy in TCRdb shows in-frame clones only, minus some. The sample has fewer than 75,000 clones; approximately 90% are singletons. Germline values: CDR1 LGHNA, CDR2 YNFKEQ. Trimming removed 0 bases at V and 4 bases at J, with 15 bases between. The CDR3 length is 16 residues. Sequencing was carried out using peripheral blood. The chain combines TRBV4-2 with TRBJ1-2, with D unresolved. This receptor was identified in a man in his 70s with acute or convalescent COVID-19. CDR3 in DNA: TGTGCCAGCAGCCAAGAGCCAGGCCCTTTAGGCTATGGCTACACCTTC. Residues: CASSQEPGPLGYGYTF.